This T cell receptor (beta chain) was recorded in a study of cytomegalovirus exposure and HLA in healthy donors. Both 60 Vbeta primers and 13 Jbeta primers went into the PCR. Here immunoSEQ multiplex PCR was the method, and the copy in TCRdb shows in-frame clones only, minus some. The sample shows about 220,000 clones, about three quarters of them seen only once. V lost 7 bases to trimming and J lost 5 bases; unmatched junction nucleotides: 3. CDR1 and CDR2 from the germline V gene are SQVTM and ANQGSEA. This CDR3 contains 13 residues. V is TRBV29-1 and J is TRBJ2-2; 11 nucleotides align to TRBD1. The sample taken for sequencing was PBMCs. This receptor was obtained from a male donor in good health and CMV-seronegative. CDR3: CSGGTGGTGELFF. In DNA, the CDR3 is TGCAGCGGTGGGACAGGGGGTACCGGGGAGCTGTTTTTT.